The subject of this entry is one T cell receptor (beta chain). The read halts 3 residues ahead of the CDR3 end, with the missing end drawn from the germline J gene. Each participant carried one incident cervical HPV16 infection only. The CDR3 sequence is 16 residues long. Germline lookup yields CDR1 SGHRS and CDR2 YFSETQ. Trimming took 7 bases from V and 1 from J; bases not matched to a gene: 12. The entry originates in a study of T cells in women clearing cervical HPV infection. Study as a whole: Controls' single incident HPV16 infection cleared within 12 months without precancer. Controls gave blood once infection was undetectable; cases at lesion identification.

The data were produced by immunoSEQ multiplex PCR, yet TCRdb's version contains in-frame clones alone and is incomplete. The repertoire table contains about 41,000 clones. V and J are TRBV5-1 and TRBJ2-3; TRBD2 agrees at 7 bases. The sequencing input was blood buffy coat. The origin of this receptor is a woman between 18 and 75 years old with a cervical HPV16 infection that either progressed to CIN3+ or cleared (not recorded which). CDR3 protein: CASALRLAGGTDTQYF. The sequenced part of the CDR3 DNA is TGCGCCAGCGCTCTGAGGTTGGCGGGGGGCACAGATACG.